The rows below give T cell receptor beta chains drawn from one sample of a study of T cell clones after liver transplantation. Only in-frame clones appear in the TCRdb table, and some are missing; sequencing was by immunoSEQ multiplex PCR. This sample yields around 110,000 clones, of which 90% are seen a single time; more than 0.8% belongs to the top ten. Here the sequenced sample was CD4+ T cells from blood, taken 12 months after liver transplant. The receptors derive from a human patient who received a liver transplant. Some T cells may possibly be graft donor cells. CDR3s include the opening cysteine and the closing phenylalanine or tryptophan. A D gene is named only where the DNA matches it firmly. Some rows have no size entry. The others give once, few or many, or a class for an expanded clone.

j_call	d_call	cdr3_length	v_call	clone_size	cdr3_nt	cdr3_aa
TRBJ2-1	-	11	TRBV20-1	-	TGCAGTGCTAGACTCATCAATGAGCAGTTCTTC	CSARLINEQFF
TRBJ2-2	-	17	TRBV7-8	once	TGTGCCAGCAGCTTAAACGCAGGGTTGAGAAACACCGGGGAGCTGTTTTTT	CASSLNAGLRNTGELFF
TRBJ2-4	TRBD1	17	TRBV28	-	TGTGCCAGCAGTATAATAAGGACAGGGCTAGCCAAAAACATTCAGTACTTC	CASSIIRTGLAKNIQYF
TRBJ2-5	-	12	TRBV5-6	-	TGTGCCAGCAGCTTCCGGGAAGAGACCCAGTACTTC	CASSFREETQYF
TRBJ2-3	TRBD2	15	TRBV7-3	-	TGTGCCAGCAGCCAAGGGTTAGCGGGAGGGGATACGCAGTATTTT	CASSQGLAGGDTQYF
TRBJ2-7	TRBD1	13	TRBV28	-	TGTGCCAGCAGACGACAGGGGTCCTACGAGCAGTACTTC	CASRRQGSYEQYF
TRBJ1-4	-	14	TRBV4-3	-	TGCGCCAGCAGCCAAGTCAATGACAAAGAAAAACTGTTTTTT	CASSQVNDKEKLFF
TRBJ2-5	-	15	TRBV6-5	-	TGTGCCAGCAGTTACTCTAGGGCAGCGGGAGAGACCCAGTACTTC	CASSYSRAAGETQYF
TRBJ2-2	TRBD1	15	TRBV5-1	-	TGCGCCAGCAGCTCCGGGACAGGGAACACCGGGGAGCTGTTTTTT	CASSSGTGNTGELFF
TRBJ2-4	TRBD1	11	TRBV2	-	TGTGCCAGCTCCCTTGGACAGGGTGGCTACTTC	CASSLGQGGYF
TRBJ2-3	TRBD2	14	TRBV29-1	once	TGCAGCGCAACCCTAGCGGGAGGACCCTCAGGGCAGTATTTT	CSATLAGGPSGQYF
TRBJ2-7	-	11	TRBV13	-	TGTGCCAGCAGCTTTTCCTACGAGCAGTACTTC	CASSFSYEQYF
TRBJ1-1	-	15	TRBV4-1	-	TGCGCCAGCAGCCTAGATTTGGCTGAGAACACTGAAGCTTTCTTT	CASSLDLAENTEAFF
TRBJ2-1	-	15	TRBV5-1	-	TGCGCCAGCAGCTTGTCAGGGTACGCCTACAATGAGCAGTTCTTC	CASSLSGYAYNEQFF
TRBJ1-5	-	13	TRBV6-1	-	TGTGCCAGCAGGATTCTTCTCAATCAGCCCCAGCATTTT	CASRILLNQPQHF
TRBJ2-7	TRBD2	14	TRBV9	-	TGTGCCAGCAGCGTAGAACTAGCGGGAAACGAGCAGTACTTC	CASSVELAGNEQYF
TRBJ2-7	TRBD1	14	TRBV27	-	TGTGCCAGCAGCCTATCAGGACAGGTTTACGAGCAGTACTTC	CASSLSGQVYEQYF
TRBJ1-1	-	13	TRBV5-4	-	TGTGCCAGCAGCTTGCCAGGGAACACTGAAGCTTTCTTT	CASSLPGNTEAFF
TRBJ2-3	TRBD2	16	TRBV18	-	TGTGCCAGCTCACCACTTTCGCGGGGGGCCACAGATACGCAGTATTTT	CASSPLSRGATDTQYF
TRBJ2-3	-	13	TRBV18	-	TGTGCCAGCTCACCACCGTTAGCAGATACGCAGTATTTT	CASSPPLADTQYF
TRBJ2-7	-	15	TRBV27	once	TGTGCCAGCAGGGGGGCTAGCGCCCTCTCCTACGAGCAGTACTTC	CASRGASALSYEQYF
TRBJ2-7	TRBD2	17	TRBV2	-	TGTGCCAGCAGTGAGGGTCTTCGCGGGAGGGCTTCCTACGAGCAGTACTTC	CASSEGLRGRASYEQYF
TRBJ2-5	TRBD2	16	TRBV9	-	TGTGCCAGCAGCGTAGAAAGCGGGACGTACCAAGAGACCCAGTACTTC	CASSVESGTYQETQYF
TRBJ2-7	-	13	TRBV6-1	once	TGTGCCAGCAGACCAGAGACAGTACGCGAGCAGTACTTC	CASRPETVREQYF
TRBJ2-2	-	15	TRBV28	once	TGTGCCAGCAGTACCGGCTTAGGGTACACCGGGGAGCTGTTTTTT	CASSTGLGYTGELFF
TRBJ2-7	TRBD1	13	TRBV5-1	-	TGCGCCAGCAGACCAGGACAGGGTGACGAGCAGTACTTC	CASRPGQGDEQYF
TRBJ2-5	-	12	TRBV18	-	TGTGCCAGCACCAGACAGCAAGAGACCCAGTACTTC	CASTRQQETQYF
TRBJ2-3	TRBD2	15	TRBV5-1	-	TGCGCCAGCAGCCCAACTAGCGGCTTCACAGATACGCAGTATTTT	CASSPTSGFTDTQYF
TRBJ1-3	TRBD1	13	TRBV19	-	TGTGCCAGTTCTCCGCAGGGGGCGAACACCATATATTTT	CASSPQGANTIYF
TRBJ1-2	-	13	TRBV28	-	TGTGCCAGCAGTTTAGAACCGACCTATGGCTACACCTTC	CASSLEPTYGYTF
TRBJ2-1	-	12	TRBV18	-	TGTGCCAGCTCACCACTTCGGCATGAGCAGTTCTTC	CASSPLRHEQFF
TRBJ1-2	-	14	TRBV18	-	TGTGCCAGCTCACCATCCGGGACGGAGTATGGCTACACCTTC	CASSPSGTEYGYTF
TRBJ2-1	TRBD2	16	TRBV19	-	TGTGCCAGTAGTACGGGACTAGCGGACTCCTACAATGAGCAGTTCTTC	CASSTGLADSYNEQFF
TRBJ2-7	-	13	TRBV6-5	-	TGTGCCAGCAGTTACTCCGACCCCTACGAGCAGTACTTC	CASSYSDPYEQYF
TRBJ2-7	TRBD2	16	TRBV6-5	-	TGTGCCAGCAGTTACTCCGGGGGGGCAGGGAACTACGAGCAGTACTTC	CASSYSGGAGNYEQYF
TRBJ2-1	TRBD1	16	TRBV18	-	TGTGCCAGCTCACAGGTCCGACAGGGTCCTAACAATGAGCAGTTCTTC	CASSQVRQGPNNEQFF
TRBJ2-3	TRBD2	16	TRBV18	-	TGTGCCAGCTCAAATCCTGGGACTAGCGGCTCTGTTACGCAGTATTTT	CASSNPGTSGSVTQYF
TRBJ2-7	TRBD2	14	TRBV5-6	-	TGTGCCAGCAGCTTGGTGTCGACTAGCAACGAGCAGTACTTC	CASSLVSTSNEQYF
TRBJ2-3	-	15	TRBV28	-	TGTGCCAGCAGTTTAACGGGGTCGCACACAGATACGCAGTATTTT	CASSLTGSHTDTQYF
TRBJ2-4	-	19	TRBV27	-	TGTGCCAGCAGTTCTTCCGGCGGGACAGTGAGCCTAGCCAAAAACATTCAGTACTTC	CASSSSGGTVSLAKNIQYF
TRBJ1-5	-	16	TRBV7-9	-	TGTGCCAGCAGCTTAGAGTGGGGATTTGACAATCAGCCCCAGCATTTT	CASSLEWGFDNQPQHF